These 20 T cell receptor beta chains were sequenced from one sample in a study of T cell responses to AZD1222 COVID-19 vaccine. The assay was immunoSEQ multiplex PCR, and TCRdb's table has in-frame clones only and misses some. Of some 95,000 clones listed, approximately 88% are singletons. Sequencing was performed on peripheral blood, taken on day 0 of AZD1222 vaccination. These receptors were taken from an adult in good health.

The chain combines TRBV10-3 with TRBJ1-2; no firm D call. The CDR3 is made up of 13 amino acids. Trimming removed 2 bases at V and 3 bases at J, with 7 bases between. The germline gives CDR1 ENHRY, CDR2 SYGVKD. The CDR3 nucleotides read TGTGCCATCAGTGAGCCGGGCCACTATGGCTACACCTTC. Residues: CAISEPGHYGYTF.

The CDR3 is CASSPPSLQGVEAFF. The DNA for the CDR3 is TGTGCCAGCTCACCACCGTCACTGCAAGGAGTTGAAGCTTTCTTT. V and J are TRBV18 and TRBJ1-1; no clear D. V shed 0 bases and J shed 7 bases, with 15 bases lying between them. Germline V lookup: CDR1 KGHSH, CDR2 LQKENI. This CDR3 comprises 15 residues.

This clone was detected a few times. The chain is built from TRBV6-1 and TRBJ1-5; D gene unclear. V dropped 1 base and J dropped 1 base, with 20 bases sitting between them. The germline gives CDR1 MNHNS, CDR2 SASEGT. The CDR3 contains 19 residues. The CDR3: CASSEGWAELGASNQPQHF. In nucleotides, the CDR3 is TGTGCCAGCAGTGAAGGTTGGGCCGAGCTGGGAGCCAGCAATCAGCCCCAGCATTTT.

The chain links TRBV5-5 to TRBJ1-2, with a weak D call TRBD1 (5 bases). CDR3 length equals 15 residues. Deletions cut 4 bases from V and 4 bases from J, with 17 bases between. CDR1 is SGHKS and CDR2 is YYEKEE in the germline V gene (reference sequence). The CDR3 DNA is TGTGCCAGCAGCCCCACGGGACGGGACCTCTATGGCTACACCTTC. Its protein is CASSPTGRDLYGYTF.

The chain couples TRBV5-4 to TRBJ1-3, with D possibly TRBD1 on 6 matching bases. This CDR3 comprises 13 residues. Germline CDR1 reads SGHNT; CDR2 reads YYREEE (reference sequence). Trimming stripped 6 bases from V and 2 bases from J, with 9 bases between. The CDR3 DNA follows: TGTGCCAGCAAGGGGGGCCCTGGAAACACCATATATTTT. Its protein product is CASKGGPGNTIYF.

The chain is built from TRBV27 and TRBJ2-7; 7 bases are shared with TRBD1. CDR3 length: 14 amino acids. V was pared by 5 bases and J by 5 bases, with 9 bases of the junction left unmatched. CDR1 and CDR2 (germline): MNHEY, SMNVEV (reference sequence). CDR3 coding DNA: TGTGCCAGCAGTCTTACAGGGGTTTTCAACGAGCAGTACTTC. Protein product: CASSLTGVFNEQYF.

This clone was observed a single time. V is TRBV19 and J is TRBJ1-4, with D possibly being TRBD1 (5 bases). V lost 4 bases and J 7 bases, leaving 7 bases between the germline ends. Germline V gene data show CDR1 as LNHDA and CDR2 as SQIVND (reference sequence). The CDR3 runs to 12 residues. The CDR3 coding sequence is TGTGCCAGTAGTAGACAGACTGAAAAACTGTTTTTT. Residues: CASSRQTEKLFF.

The J gene is TRBJ2-2, the V gene TRBV7-9; D call uncertain. CDR1 SEHNR and CDR2 FQNEAQ come from the germline V gene (reference sequence). This CDR3 region has 14 residues. V dropped 4 bases and J dropped 4 bases, with 10 bases sitting between them. CDR3 sequence (DNA): TGTGCCAGCAGCTCGGTAAAGGCCACCGGGGAGCTGTTTTTT. This sequence encodes CASSSVKATGELFF.

The rearrangement uses TRBV12-2 and TRBJ1-5; the table's D call TRBD1 went unverified against the DNA. TRBV12-2 is a recognized pseudogene. CDR3 length equals 17 residues. CDR3 bases: TGTGCAAGTCGCTTTGTTAAGGGGCCTAGTAGCAATCAGCCCCAGCATTTT. Translated, it gives CASRFVKGPSSNQPQHF.

V gene TRBV6-5 combines with J gene TRBJ2-2; perhaps TRBD2 as D (5 bases). The length of the CDR3 is 13 residues. CDR1 and CDR2 from the germline V gene are MNHEY and SVGAGI. V dropped 0 bases and J dropped 6 bases, with 5 bases sitting between them. For the CDR3, the DNA is TGTGCCAGCAGTTACTCGAGGGCCGGGGAGCTGTTTTTT. Its protein is CASSYSRAGELFF.

This clone was seen only once. Distinct nucleotide sequences in the sample also encode this CDR3. The J gene is TRBJ2-6, the V gene TRBV5-1; 7 positions agree with TRBD1. This CDR3 is built from 14 residues. In germline, CDR1 is SGHRS, CDR2 YFSETQ. J lost 2 bases, V lost 7 bases, and 3 bases had no gene match. CDR3 DNA sequence: TGCGCCAGCCGCCAGGGGGCTGGGGCCAACGTCCTGACTTTC. It encodes CASRQGAGANVLTF.

This clone was seen once. The CDR3: CARNRAGANVLTF. Written as DNA, the CDR3 is TGTGCCAGGAACAGGGCTGGGGCCAACGTCCTGACTTTC. The rearrangement links TRBV2 to TRBJ2-6; tentative D call: TRBD1 (6 bases). This CDR3 spans 13 amino acids. Germline lookup yields CDR1 SNHLY and CDR2 FYNNEI. V shed 9 bases and J shed 2 bases, with 8 bases lying between them.

This chain links TRBV30 with TRBJ2-7; D may be TRBD2 (6 bases). Germline CDR1 is GTSNPN and CDR2 is SVGIG (reference sequence). The ends were cut back, 0 bases at V and 2 bases at J, with 14 bases in the middle. This CDR3 is built from 15 residues. The CDR3 reads CAWSVGWGLTYEQYF. For the CDR3, the DNA is TGTGCCTGGAGTGTAGGGTGGGGACTCACCTACGAGCAGTACTTC.

The chain combines TRBV5-1 with TRBJ1-5; D gene unclear. The CDR3 is made up of 15 amino acids. Looked up from germline, CDR1 is SGHRS and CDR2 is YFSETQ. The ends were cut back, 0 bases at V and 3 bases at J, with 10 bases in the middle. The CDR3 nucleotides read TGCGCCAGCAGCTTGGGTGTGACATCCAATCAGCCCCAGCATTTT. Translation: CASSLGVTSNQPQHF.

The V and J genes are TRBV10-1 and TRBJ2-7, with TRBD1 matching 10 bases. Germline assignment: CDR1 WNHNN and CDR2 SYGVQD (reference sequence). The CDR3 length is 15 residues. Germline trimming cut 4 bases from V and 5 bases from J; bases unmatched to any gene: 8. CDR3 nucleotides: TGCGCCAGCAGTGGAGGAGGACAGGGGGAAGACGAGCAGTACTTC. This encodes CASSGGGQGEDEQYF.

The CDR3 spells CSVAGQGTGGYTF. The CDR3 nucleotides are TGCAGCGTTGCCGGACAGGGCACTGGTGGCTACACCTTC. The V and J genes are TRBV29-1 and TRBJ1-2, with TRBD1 identical over 8 bases. CDR3 size: 13 residues. CDR1 and CDR2 (germline): SQVTM, ANQGSEA. With V trimmed by 4 bases and J by 7 bases, 8 bases remained unmatched. Drawing the rest from reference TRBV29-1 and TRBJ1-2, the complete variable domain is SAVISQKPSRDICQRGTSLTIQCQVDSQVTMMFWYRQQPGQSLTLIATANQGSEATYESGFVIDKFPISRPNLTFSTLTVSNMSPEDSSIYLCSVAGQGTGGYTFGSGTRLTVV.

The chain uses TRBV3-1 (or the pseudogene TRBV3-2) and TRBJ2-5; 8 positions agree with TRBD2. The CDR3 is 14 amino acids. Germline CDR1 reads LGHDT; CDR2 reads YNNKEL (reference sequence). V shed 6 bases, J shed 3 bases, and the junction held 6 bases outside the gene matches. CDR3 region: CASRMSGGKETQYF. DNA for the CDR3: TGTGCCAGCAGGATGAGCGGGGGTAAAGAGACCCAGTACTTC.

The chain couples TRBV4-1 to TRBJ2-3, with 9 bases aligning to TRBD2. The CDR3 spans 18 residues. V was pared by 0 bases and J by 5 bases, with 12 bases of the junction left unmatched. The germline gives CDR1 MGHRA, CDR2 YSYEKL. Written as DNA, the CDR3 is TGCGCCAGCAGCCAAGATGGTCGTGCGGGGGGGCTTGTAGATACGCAGTATTTT. This encodes CASSQDGRAGGLVDTQYF.

A single count supports this clone. The chain has TRBV7-8 and TRBJ1-5, with a weak D call TRBD1 (5 bases). Germline CDR1 and CDR2: SGHVS and FQNEAQ. The CDR3 has 15 amino acids. The V gene lost 1 base and the J gene lost 7 bases, with 14 bases spanning the gap. The CDR3 nucleotides are TGTGCCAGCAGCTTAGTTGGGGGGTTAGGGCAGCCCCAGCATTTT. Its translation is CASSLVGGLGQPQHF.

The V call is TRBV25-1, the J call TRBJ2-3; perhaps TRBD2 as D (5 bases). This CDR3 contains 14 residues. Germline V gives CDR1 MGHDK, CDR2 SYGVNS. V dropped 6 bases and J dropped 1 base, with 11 bases sitting between them. The CDR3 is CASREGLGTDTQYF. The DNA for the CDR3 is TGTGCCAGCAGGGAAGGACTGGGCACAGATACGCAGTATTTT.